This TCR beta chain was documented in a study of T cell changes during pregnancy in multiple sclerosis. From germline, CDR1 is LNHDA and CDR2 SQIVND (reference sequence). The CDR3 runs 14 residues. Trimming cost V 5 bases and J 8 bases, with 13 bases left between them. Produced via immunoSEQ multiplex PCR; TCRdb's table is partial and in-frame only. The table includes fewer than 150,000 clones, about 95% detected once. Source: peripheral blood, taken after pregnancy. V gene TRBV19 combines with J gene TRBJ1-6; tentative D call: TRBD1 (6 bases). The sequence was obtained from a female donor with multiple sclerosis, enrolled in a pregnancy study. The CDR3: CASSLQGGDSPLHF. The CDR3 DNA reads as TGTGCCAGTAGTTTACAGGGTGGTGATTCACCCCTCCACTTT.